This record covers a single TCR beta chain. What it binds is not known. The table came from immunoSEQ multiplex PCR; TCRdb's copy has only in-frame clones and leaves some out. The sample includes about 200,000 clones, over 85% of them seen just once. The data were taken from a study of T cell responses to AZD1222 COVID-19 vaccine. General study results and limits: CD4 TCRs associated with vaccination spanned spike, dominating at 160-218 and 743-854. When two AZD1222 doses had been given, Spike-specific TCR breadth and depth rose. Unmutated variant regions are reportedly the target of nearly half of TCRs that are spike-specific. A mostly white British donor set with more females was recruited, and clonal diversity was possibly underestimated.

This TCR came from an adult who received the MenACWY meningococcal vaccine as a control. The sequences come from peripheral blood, collected 28 days after the second dose of the MenACWY control vaccine.

Written as DNA, the CDR3 is TGTGCCAGCAGCTTGGGGCAGGGTATGAACACTGAAGCTTTCTTT. Translating it yields CASSLGQGMNTEAFF. This chain joins TRBV5-6 and TRBJ1-1; perhaps TRBD1 as D (5 bases). Trimming took off 0 bases at V and 0 bases at J, with 9 bases between the two ends. Germline loops: CDR1 SGHDT, CDR2 YYEEEE. CDR3 length: 15 amino acids.